One sample yielded the 27 T cell receptor beta chains listed below, sequenced in a study of CD8 T cells in ankylosing spondylitis. Each CDR3 protein gets one entry after TCRdb re-called the 5' RACE reads with MiXCR. The table has hundreds of thousands of distinct CDR3 sequences, around 20% seen once. The specimen sequenced was blood, either unsorted or a sorted T cell fraction (not recorded which). Receptors originate from a female donor with ankylosing spondylitis or in good health (not recorded which).

In its sample, this clonotype was seen a few times. This rearrangement joins TRBV18 to TRBJ2-7, with D uncertain. This CDR3 has 13 amino acids. CDR1 KGHSH and CDR2 LQKENI come from the germline V gene. Trimming took 2 bases from V and 5 from J, leaving 10 bases between them. The CDR3, as DNA: TGTGCCAGCTCACCAGATCGGGCACACGAGCAGTACTTC. Translated: CASSPDRAHEQYF.

This clonotype was found many times. CDR3 DNA: TGTGCCAGCAGCCGACAGTCACCTAACACAGATACGCAGTATTTT. It is translated as CASSRQSPNTDTQYF. The rearrangement joins TRBV6-5 to TRBJ2-3, with D possibly TRBD1 on 5 matching bases. The CDR3 is made up of 15 amino acids. Germline CDR1 is MNHEY and CDR2 is SVGAGI. Trimming removed 6 bases at V and 2 bases at J, with 15 bases between.

The rearrangement uses TRBV21-1 and TRBJ1-1. TRBV21-1 is a recognized pseudogene. The CDR3 runs to 17 residues. CDR3 nucleotide sequence: TGTGCCAGCAGCAAATCCGTTGTTGAAAACAGCCACCCTGAAGCTTTCTTT. Amino acids: CASSKSVVENSHPEAFF.

This clonotype was observed at least ten times. This rearrangement joins TRBV24-1 to TRBJ2-1; the match to TRBD1 covers 9 bases. Germline assignment: CDR1 KGHDR and CDR2 SFDVKD. Trimming at V came to 4 bases and at J to 3 bases, leaving 6 bases not matched to a gene. There are 16 residues in the CDR3. The CDR3 nucleotides read TGTGCCACCAGTGAAGTGGGACAGGGCCTCTACAATGAGCAGTTCTTC. This translates into CATSEVGQGLYNEQFF.

This clonotype turned up a few times. The chain is built from TRBV5-1 and TRBJ2-5; D is uncertain. V lost 4 bases, J lost 0 bases, and 10 bases lay in between. This CDR3 has 14 residues. The germline gives CDR1 SGHRS, CDR2 YFSETQ. The CDR3 reads CASSPGSYQETQYF. The DNA for the CDR3 is TGCGCCAGCAGCCCCGGATCGTACCAAGAGACCCAGTACTTC.

V is TRBV10-3 and J is TRBJ2-3; 9 positions match TRBD1. CDR3 length: 11 amino acids. J lost 9 bases, V lost 11 bases, and 6 bases had no gene match. Germline V gene sequence: CDR1 ENHRY, CDR2 SYGVKD. CDR3 DNA: TGTGCCGTACAACAGGGGGCGACGCAGTATTTT. As protein: CAVQQGATQYF.

V and J are TRBV6-6 and TRBJ2-7, with D unclear. Trimming took 5 bases from V and 2 from J, leaving 7 bases between them. Germline CDR1 is MNHNY and CDR2 is SVGAGI (reference sequence). CDR3 size: 12 residues. The CDR3 region is CASSPDTYEQYF. The CDR3 DNA reads as TGTGCCAGCAGTCCCGACACCTACGAGCAGTACTTC.

The chain employs TRBV28 and TRBJ2-7; 7 bases agree with TRBD2. J was trimmed by 5 bases and V by 7 bases; bases with no gene match: 2. CDR1 and CDR2 from the germline V gene are MDHEN and SYDVKM. This CDR3 is built from 11 residues. The CDR3 region is CASMAGDEQYF. Here the CDR3 DNA reads TGTGCCAGCATGGCGGGGGACGAGCAGTACTTC.

This clonotype was detected many times. The chain recombines TRBV5-1 with TRBJ1-2; D uncertain. The CDR3 sequence is 15 residues long. From germline, CDR1 is SGHRS and CDR2 YFSETQ. Trimming shortened V by 4 bases and J by 4 bases, and 17 bases separated the two germline ends. CDR3 amino acids: CASSPGGPSGYGYTF. In DNA, the CDR3 is TGCGCCAGCAGCCCTGGCGGTCCCTCCGGCTATGGCTACACCTTC.

The chain carries TRBV29-1 and TRBJ1-2; D call uncertain. Trimming stripped 1 base from V and 2 bases from J, with 8 bases between. Germline assignment: CDR1 SQVTM and CDR2 ANQGSEA. This CDR3 is 13 amino acids long. CDR3 loop: CSVEVSQNYGYTF. The CDR3, as DNA: TGCAGCGTTGAAGTGTCACAGAACTATGGCTACACCTTC.

The V call is TRBV29-1, the J call TRBJ2-2; D is unresolved. Germline V gene data show CDR1 as SQVTM and CDR2 as ANQGSEA. The CDR3 consists of 11 residues. CDR3 residues: CSFRRAGELFF. The CDR3 region has the DNA TGCAGTTTCAGAAGGGCCGGGGAGCTGTTTTTT.

V is TRBV6-2 or TRBV6-3 and J is TRBJ2-3, with unresolved D. With 6 bases removed from V and 0 bases from J, the gap between germline ends came to 10 bases. Germline V gives CDR1 MNHEY, CDR2 SVGEGT. The CDR3 length is 14 residues. The CDR3 coding sequence is TGTGCCAGCAGCCCCTCCGCTAGCACAGATACGCAGTATTTT. It codes for CASSPSASTDTQYF.

To note about this clonotype: The limits of the CDR3 on the DNA are not certain, so only TCRdb's listed CDR3 is given. The V gene is TRBV27, the J gene TRBJ1-6. The germline CDR1 and CDR2 sequences are MNHEY and SMNVEV (reference sequence). The CDR3 length is 15 residues, termini included. The CDR3 here is CASSSSRLYNSPLHF.

At least ten counts were recorded for this clonotype. The rearrangement uses TRBV3-1 and TRBJ2-7; D uncertain. Trimming removed 3 bases from V and 2 bases from J, with 8 bases in between. Germline V gene data show CDR1 as LGHDT and CDR2 as YNNKEL (reference sequence). The CDR3 loop spans 13 amino acids. CDR3 DNA: TGTGCCAGCAGCCAGGGCCAACCCTACGAGCAGTACTTC. It translates to CASSQGQPYEQYF.

This chain joins TRBV20-1 and TRBJ1-3; D is undetermined. In germline, CDR1 is DFQATT, CDR2 SNEGSKA (reference sequence). This CDR3 has 14 residues. The V gene lost 5 bases and the J gene lost 4 bases, with 15 bases spanning the gap. Written as DNA, the CDR3 is TGCAGTGCTTCACCCGGGAGGATCGGAAACACCATATATTTT. It translates to CSASPGRIGNTIYF.

This clonotype occurred a few times. The chain uses TRBV23-1 and TRBJ2-1; tentatively, D is TRBD2 (5 bases). TRBV23-1 is classed as an ORF, of uncertain function. Trimming stripped 4 bases from V and 1 base from J, with 17 bases between. The CDR3 covers 17 residues. DNA of the CDR3: TGCGCCAGCAGTCCGATCGAACTAGGATTTTCCTACAATGAGCAGTTCTTC. It translates to CASSPIELGFSYNEQFF.

This clonotype was observed a few times. The rearrangement links TRBV25-1 to TRBJ1-1; D call uncertain. The CDR3 has 12 residues. The germline V and J ends were trimmed by 5 bases and 11 bases, with 15 bases remaining between them. Germline CDR1 is MGHDK and CDR2 is SYGVNS. The chain's CDR3 is CASSQASGGAFF. CDR3 DNA sequence: TGTGCCAGCAGTCAGGCCTCCGGCGGGGCTTTCTTT.

This clonotype has at least ten counts. The V gene is TRBV20-1, the J gene TRBJ2-3; D might be TRBD1 or TRBD2, each matching 5 bases. Trimming took off 5 bases at V and 2 bases at J, with 8 bases between the two ends. The length of the CDR3 is 12 residues. Germline assignment: CDR1 DFQATT and CDR2 SNEGSKA (reference sequence). The CDR3 sequence is CSAWDLTDTQYF. The CDR3 DNA reads TGCAGTGCTTGGGACCTCACAGATACGCAGTATTTT.

The chain uses TRBV7-2 and TRBJ1-1; no definite D call. V dropped 1 base and J dropped 7 bases, with 16 bases sitting between them. This CDR3 is built from 15 residues. The germline gives CDR1 SGHTA, CDR2 FQGNSA. The CDR3 is CASSLGGSRRIEAFF. CDR3 DNA: TGTGCCAGCAGCTTAGGCGGGAGCAGGAGAATTGAAGCTTTCTTT. The full variable domain, rest sourced from reference TRBV7-2 and TRBJ1-1, is GAGVSQSPSNKVTEKGKDVELRCDPISGHTALYWYRQSLGQGLEFLIYFQGNSAPDKSGLPSDRFSAERTGGSVSTLTIQRTQQEDSAVYLCASSLGGSRRIEAFFGQGTRLTVV.

This clonotype was counted only a few times. CDR3 nucleotides: TGCAGTGCCTCACGACTAGTTCTCAATGAGCAGTTCTTC. Translated: CSASRLVLNEQFF. The chain is built from TRBV20-1 and TRBJ2-1; possible D gene TRBD2, 6 bases. The V and J ends lost 6 bases and 6 bases respectively, with 15 bases between them. The CDR3 is 13 amino acids. Per the germline V gene, CDR1 is DFQATT and CDR2 is SNEGSKA (reference sequence).

This clonotype was seen more than once but under ten times. The rearrangement joins TRBV7-2 to TRBJ2-7, with no clear D. This CDR3 region has 14 residues. The V gene lost 1 base and the J gene lost 3 bases, with 10 bases spanning the gap. Germline V gene lookup returns CDR1 SGHTA and CDR2 FQGNSA. The CDR3, as DNA: TGTGCCAGCAGCTTAGAAGTAGTGGACTACGAGCAGTACTTC. It translates to CASSLEVVDYEQYF.

The J gene is TRBJ2-7, the V gene TRBV6-2 or TRBV6-3, with 16 nucleotides matching TRBD2. After removal of 4 bases from V and 3 bases from J, the junction contained 3 bases not matched to a gene. Germline CDR1 MNHEY, CDR2 SVGEGT. The CDR3 loop spans 16 amino acids. CDR3 residues: CASSSGLAGGYYEQYF. The CDR3 DNA is TGTGCCAGCAGTTCGGGACTAGCGGGAGGGTACTACGAGCAGTACTTC.

This clonotype was recorded at least ten times. The chain employs TRBV20-1 and TRBJ1-1, with TRBD1 identical over 7 bases. The CDR3 is made up of 14 amino acids. CDR1 is DFQATT and CDR2 is SNEGSKA in the germline V gene (reference sequence). The V segment lost 0 bases and the J segment 5 bases; nucleotides outside the gene matches: 6. CDR3: CSARDPTGTTEAFF. In DNA form, the CDR3 reads TGCAGTGCTAGAGATCCGACAGGGACGACTGAAGCTTTCTTT.

The V call is TRBV12-3 or TRBV12-4, the J call TRBJ2-5; TRBD1 matches at 7 bases. CDR3 length: 12 amino acids. V dropped 5 bases and J dropped 5; count of bases not matched to a gene: 2. The CDR3 DNA sequence: TGTGCCAGCAGTGGCAGGGGGGAGACCCAGTACTTC. It translates to CASSGRGETQYF.

This clonotype was recorded a few times. This chain joins TRBV5-5 and TRBJ1-2, with D possibly TRBD1 on 6 matching bases. Looked up from germline, CDR1 is SGHKS and CDR2 is YYEKEE (reference sequence). V was trimmed by 0 bases and J by 4 bases, leaving 13 bases between them. The CDR3 has 15 amino acids. CDR3 residues: CASSLGTGWAYGYTF. CDR3 nucleotide sequence: TGTGCCAGCAGCTTGGGAACAGGGTGGGCCTATGGCTACACCTTC.

This clonotype was observed many times. J is TRBJ1-6 and V is TRBV4-3; D is unclear. Germline CDR1 and CDR2: LGHNA and YSLEER. V lost 2 bases, J lost 9 bases, and 8 bases lay in between. The CDR3 is made up of 13 amino acids. CDR3 amino acids: CASSQSAGSPLHF. CDR3 DNA sequence: TGCGCCAGCAGCCAATCGGCTGGTTCACCCCTCCACTTT.

This clonotype came up many times. The V gene is TRBV12-3 or TRBV12-4, the J gene TRBJ2-5; D is perhaps TRBD2 (5 bases). This CDR3 region has 12 residues. V was clipped by 10 bases and J by 2 bases, with 11 bases between them. CDR3 amino acids: CATATGQETQYF. Written as DNA, the CDR3 is TGTGCCACCGCTACGGGGCAAGAGACCCAGTACTTC.